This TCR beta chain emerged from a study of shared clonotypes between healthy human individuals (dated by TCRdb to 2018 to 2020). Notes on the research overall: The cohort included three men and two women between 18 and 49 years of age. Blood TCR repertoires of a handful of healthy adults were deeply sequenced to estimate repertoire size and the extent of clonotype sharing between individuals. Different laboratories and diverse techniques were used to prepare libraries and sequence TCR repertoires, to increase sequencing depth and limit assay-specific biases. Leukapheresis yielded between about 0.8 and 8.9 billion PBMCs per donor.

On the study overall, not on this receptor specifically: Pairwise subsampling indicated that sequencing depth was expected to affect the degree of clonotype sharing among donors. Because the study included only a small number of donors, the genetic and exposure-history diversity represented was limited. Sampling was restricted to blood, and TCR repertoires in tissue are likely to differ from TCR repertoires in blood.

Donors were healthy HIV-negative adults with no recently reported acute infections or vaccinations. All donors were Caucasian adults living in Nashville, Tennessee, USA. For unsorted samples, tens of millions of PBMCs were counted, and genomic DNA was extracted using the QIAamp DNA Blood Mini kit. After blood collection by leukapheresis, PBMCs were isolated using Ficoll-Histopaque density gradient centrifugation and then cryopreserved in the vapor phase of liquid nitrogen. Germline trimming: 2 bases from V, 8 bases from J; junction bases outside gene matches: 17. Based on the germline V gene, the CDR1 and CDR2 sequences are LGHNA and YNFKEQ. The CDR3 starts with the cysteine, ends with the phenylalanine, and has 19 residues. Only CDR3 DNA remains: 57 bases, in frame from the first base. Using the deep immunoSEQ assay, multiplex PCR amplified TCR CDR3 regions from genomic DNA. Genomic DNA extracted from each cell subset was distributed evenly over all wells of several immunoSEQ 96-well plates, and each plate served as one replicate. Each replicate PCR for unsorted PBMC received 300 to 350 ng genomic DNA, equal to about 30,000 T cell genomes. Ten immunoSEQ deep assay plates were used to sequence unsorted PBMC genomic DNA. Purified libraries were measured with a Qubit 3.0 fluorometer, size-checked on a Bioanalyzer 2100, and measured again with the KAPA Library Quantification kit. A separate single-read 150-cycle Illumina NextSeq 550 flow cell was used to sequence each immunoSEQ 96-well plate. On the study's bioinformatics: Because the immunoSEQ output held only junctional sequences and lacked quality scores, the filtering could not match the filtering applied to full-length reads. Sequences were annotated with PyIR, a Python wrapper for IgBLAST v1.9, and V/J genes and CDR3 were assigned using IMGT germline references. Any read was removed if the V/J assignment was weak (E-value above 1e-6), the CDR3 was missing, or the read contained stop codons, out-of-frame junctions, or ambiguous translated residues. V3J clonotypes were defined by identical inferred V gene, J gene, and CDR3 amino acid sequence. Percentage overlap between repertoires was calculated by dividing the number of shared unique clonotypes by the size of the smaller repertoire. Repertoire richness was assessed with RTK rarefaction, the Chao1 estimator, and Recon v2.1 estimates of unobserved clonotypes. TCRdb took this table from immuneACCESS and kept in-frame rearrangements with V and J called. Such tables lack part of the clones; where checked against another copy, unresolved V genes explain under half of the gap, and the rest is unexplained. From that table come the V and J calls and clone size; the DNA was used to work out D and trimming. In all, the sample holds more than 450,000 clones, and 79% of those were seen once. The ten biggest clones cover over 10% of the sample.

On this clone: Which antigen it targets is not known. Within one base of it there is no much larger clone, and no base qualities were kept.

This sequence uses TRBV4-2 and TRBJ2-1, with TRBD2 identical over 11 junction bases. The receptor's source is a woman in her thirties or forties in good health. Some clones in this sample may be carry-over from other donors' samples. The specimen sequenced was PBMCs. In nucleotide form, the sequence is TGTGCCAGCAGCCAAAGGGGCCCAACGTTAGCGGGAGGGCCAGATGAGCAGTTCTTC. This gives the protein CASSQRGPTLAGGPDEQFF.